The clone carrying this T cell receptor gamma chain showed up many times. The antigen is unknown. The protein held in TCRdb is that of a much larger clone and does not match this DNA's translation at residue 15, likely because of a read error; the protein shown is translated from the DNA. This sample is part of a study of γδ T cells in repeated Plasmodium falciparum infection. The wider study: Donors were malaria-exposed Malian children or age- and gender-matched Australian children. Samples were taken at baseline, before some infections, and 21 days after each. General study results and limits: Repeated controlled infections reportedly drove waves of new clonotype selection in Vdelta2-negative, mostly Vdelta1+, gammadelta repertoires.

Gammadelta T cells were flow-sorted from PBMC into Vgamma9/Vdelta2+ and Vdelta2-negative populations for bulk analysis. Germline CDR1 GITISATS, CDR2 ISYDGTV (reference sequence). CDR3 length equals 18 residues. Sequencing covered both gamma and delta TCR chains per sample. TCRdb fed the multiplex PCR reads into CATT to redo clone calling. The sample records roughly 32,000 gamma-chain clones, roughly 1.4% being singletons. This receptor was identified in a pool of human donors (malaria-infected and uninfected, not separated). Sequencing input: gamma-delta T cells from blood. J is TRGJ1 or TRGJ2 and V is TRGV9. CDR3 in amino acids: CALWEVSQGLSNYYMKLF. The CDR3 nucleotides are TGTGCCTTGTGGGAGGTATCCCAAGGGCTATCGAATTATTATATGAAACTCTTT.